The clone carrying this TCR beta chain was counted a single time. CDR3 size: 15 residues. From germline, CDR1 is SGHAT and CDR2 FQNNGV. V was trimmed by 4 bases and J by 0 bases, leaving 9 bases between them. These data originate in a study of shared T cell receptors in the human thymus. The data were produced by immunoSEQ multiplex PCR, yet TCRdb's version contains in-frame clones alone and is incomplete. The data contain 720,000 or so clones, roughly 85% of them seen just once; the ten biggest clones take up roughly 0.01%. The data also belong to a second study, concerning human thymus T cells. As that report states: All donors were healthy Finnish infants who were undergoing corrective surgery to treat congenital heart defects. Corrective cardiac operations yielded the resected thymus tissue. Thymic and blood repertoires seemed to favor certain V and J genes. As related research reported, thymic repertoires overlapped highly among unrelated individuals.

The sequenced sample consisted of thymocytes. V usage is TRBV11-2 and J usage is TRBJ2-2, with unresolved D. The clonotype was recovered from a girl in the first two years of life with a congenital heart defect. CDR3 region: CASSSSGTNTGELFF. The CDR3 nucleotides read TGTGCCAGCAGCTCTTCTGGCACGAACACCGGGGAGCTGTTTTTT. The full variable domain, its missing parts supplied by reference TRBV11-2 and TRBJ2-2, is EAGVAQSPRYKIIEKRQSVAFWCNPISGHATLYWYQQILGQGPKLLIQFQNNGVVDDSQLPKDRFSAERLKGVDSTLKIQPAKLEDSAVYLCASSSSGTNTGELFFGEGSRLTVL.